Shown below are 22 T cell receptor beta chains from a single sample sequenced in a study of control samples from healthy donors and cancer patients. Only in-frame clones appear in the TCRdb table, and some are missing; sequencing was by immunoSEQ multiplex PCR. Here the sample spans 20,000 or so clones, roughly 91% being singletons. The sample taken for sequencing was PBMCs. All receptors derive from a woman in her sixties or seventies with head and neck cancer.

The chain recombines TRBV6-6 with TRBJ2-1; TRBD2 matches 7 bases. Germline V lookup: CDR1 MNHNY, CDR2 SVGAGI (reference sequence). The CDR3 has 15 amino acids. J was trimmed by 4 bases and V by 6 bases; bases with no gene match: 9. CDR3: CASRLPGGRYNEQFF. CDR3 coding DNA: TGTGCCAGCAGGTTACCGGGAGGAAGGTACAATGAGCAGTTCTTC.

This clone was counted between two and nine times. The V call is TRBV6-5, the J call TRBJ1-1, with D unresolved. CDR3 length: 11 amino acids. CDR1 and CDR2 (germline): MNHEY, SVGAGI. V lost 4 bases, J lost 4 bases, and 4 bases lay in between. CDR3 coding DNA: TGTGCCAGCAGTTCCTTCACTGAAGCTTTCTTT. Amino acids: CASSSFTEAFF.

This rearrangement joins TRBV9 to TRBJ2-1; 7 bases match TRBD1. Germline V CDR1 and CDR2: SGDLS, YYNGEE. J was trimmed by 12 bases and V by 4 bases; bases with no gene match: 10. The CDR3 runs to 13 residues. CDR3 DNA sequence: TGTGCCAGCAGCACAAATACAGGGGCGGGGCAGTTCTTC. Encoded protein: CASSTNTGAGQFF.

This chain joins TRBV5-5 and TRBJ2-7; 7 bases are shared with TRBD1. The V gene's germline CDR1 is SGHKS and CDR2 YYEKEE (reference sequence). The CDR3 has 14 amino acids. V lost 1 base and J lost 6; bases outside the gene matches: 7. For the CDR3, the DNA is TGTGCCAGCAGCTTGCCTGGGACAGCGCTCGAGCAGTACTTC. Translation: CASSLPGTALEQYF. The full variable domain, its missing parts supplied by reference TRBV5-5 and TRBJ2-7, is DAGVTQSPTHLIKTRGQQVTLRCSPISGHKSVSWYQQVLGQGPQFIFQYYEKEERGRGNFPDRFSARQFPNYSSELNVNALLLGDSALYLCASSLPGTALEQYFGPGTRLTVT.

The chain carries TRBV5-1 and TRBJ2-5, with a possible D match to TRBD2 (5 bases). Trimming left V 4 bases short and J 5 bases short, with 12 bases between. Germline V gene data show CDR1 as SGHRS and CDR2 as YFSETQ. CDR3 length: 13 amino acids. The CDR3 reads CASSGERRETQYF. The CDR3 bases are TGCGCCAGCAGCGGGGAGCGGAGGGAGACCCAGTACTTC.

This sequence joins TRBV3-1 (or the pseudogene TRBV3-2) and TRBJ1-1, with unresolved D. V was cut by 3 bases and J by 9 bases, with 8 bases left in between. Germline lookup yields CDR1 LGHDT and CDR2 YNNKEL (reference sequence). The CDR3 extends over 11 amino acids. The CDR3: CASSHGRKAFF. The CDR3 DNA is TGTGCCAGCAGCCACGGAAGGAAAGCTTTCTTT.

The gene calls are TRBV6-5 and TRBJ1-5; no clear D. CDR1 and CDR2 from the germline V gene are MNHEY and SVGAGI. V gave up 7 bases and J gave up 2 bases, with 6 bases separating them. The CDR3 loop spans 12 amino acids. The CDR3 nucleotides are TGTGCCAGCACTAGGGGCAATCAGCCCCAGCATTTT. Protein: CASTRGNQPQHF.

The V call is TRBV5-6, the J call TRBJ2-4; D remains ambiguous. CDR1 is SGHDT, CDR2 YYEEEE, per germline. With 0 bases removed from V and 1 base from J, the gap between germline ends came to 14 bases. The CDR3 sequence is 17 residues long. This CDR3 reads CASSLASRKAAKNIQYF. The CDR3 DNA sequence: TGTGCCAGCAGCTTGGCCAGTAGGAAGGCGGCCAAAAACATTCAGTACTTC.

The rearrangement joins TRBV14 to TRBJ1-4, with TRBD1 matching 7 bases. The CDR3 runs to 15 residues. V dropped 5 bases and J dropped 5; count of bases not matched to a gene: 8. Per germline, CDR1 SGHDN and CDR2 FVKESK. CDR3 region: CASSAQGQRNEKLFF. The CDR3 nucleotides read TGTGCCAGCAGCGCCCAGGGACAGCGGAATGAAAAACTGTTTTTT.

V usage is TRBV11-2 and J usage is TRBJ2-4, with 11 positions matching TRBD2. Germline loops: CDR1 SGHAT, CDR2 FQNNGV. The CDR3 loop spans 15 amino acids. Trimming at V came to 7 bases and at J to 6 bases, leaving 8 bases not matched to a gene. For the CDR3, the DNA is TGTGCCAGCAAAGGGACTAGCGGTCTCGGAAACATTCAGTACTTC. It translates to CASKGTSGLGNIQYF.

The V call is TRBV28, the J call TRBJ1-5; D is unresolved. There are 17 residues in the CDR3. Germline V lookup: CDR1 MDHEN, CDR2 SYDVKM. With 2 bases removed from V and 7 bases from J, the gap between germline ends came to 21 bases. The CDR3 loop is CASSLPPTGRGGQPQHF. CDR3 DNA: TGTGCCAGCAGTTTACCTCCGACGGGCAGAGGAGGGCAGCCCCAGCATTTT.

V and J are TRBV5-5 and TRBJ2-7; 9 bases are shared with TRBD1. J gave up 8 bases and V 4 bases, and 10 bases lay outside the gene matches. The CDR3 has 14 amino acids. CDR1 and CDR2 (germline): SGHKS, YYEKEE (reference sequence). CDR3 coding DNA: TGTGCCAGCAGCCCCCGGGACAGGGCTCCAAAGCAGTACTTC. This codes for CASSPRDRAPKQYF.

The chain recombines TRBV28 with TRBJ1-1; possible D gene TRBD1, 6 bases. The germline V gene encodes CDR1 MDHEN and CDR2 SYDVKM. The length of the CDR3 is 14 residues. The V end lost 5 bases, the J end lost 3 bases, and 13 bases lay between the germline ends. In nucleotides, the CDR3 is TGTGCCAGCAGTCTACGACAGGCCTACACTGAAGCTTTCTTT. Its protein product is CASSLRQAYTEAFF.

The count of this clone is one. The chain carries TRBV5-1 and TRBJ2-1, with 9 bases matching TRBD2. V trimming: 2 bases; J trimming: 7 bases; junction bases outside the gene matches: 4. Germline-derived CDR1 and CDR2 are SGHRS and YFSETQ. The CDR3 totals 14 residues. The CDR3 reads CASSFLAGKNEQFF. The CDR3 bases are TGCGCCAGCAGCTTCCTAGCGGGAAAAAATGAGCAGTTCTTC. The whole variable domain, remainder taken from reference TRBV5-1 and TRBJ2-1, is KAGVTQTPRYLIKTRGQQVTLSCSPISGHRSVSWYQQTPGQGLQFLFEYFSETQRNKGNFPGRFSGRQFSNSRSEMNVSTLELGDSALYLCASSFLAGKNEQFFGPGTRLTVL.

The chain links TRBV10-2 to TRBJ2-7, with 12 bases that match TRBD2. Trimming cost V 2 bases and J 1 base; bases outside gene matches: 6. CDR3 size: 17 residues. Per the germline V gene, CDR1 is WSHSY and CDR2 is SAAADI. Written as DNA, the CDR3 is TGCGCCAGCAGTGAGGCGGGACTAGCGGGCCGTTCCTACGAGCAGTACTTC. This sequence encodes CASSEAGLAGRSYEQYF.

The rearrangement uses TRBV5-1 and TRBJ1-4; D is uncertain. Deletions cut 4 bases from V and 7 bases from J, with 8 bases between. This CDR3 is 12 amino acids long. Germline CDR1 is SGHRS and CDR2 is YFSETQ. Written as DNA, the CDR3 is TGCGCCAGCAGCGCCGAGAGTGAAAAACTGTTTTTT. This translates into CASSAESEKLFF.

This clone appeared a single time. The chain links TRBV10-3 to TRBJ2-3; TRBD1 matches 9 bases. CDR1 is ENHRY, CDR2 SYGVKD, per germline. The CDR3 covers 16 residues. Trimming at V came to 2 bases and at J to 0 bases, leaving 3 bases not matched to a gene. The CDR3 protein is CAISEGTGLSTDTQYF. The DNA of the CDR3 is TGTGCCATCAGTGAGGGGACAGGGCTCAGCACAGATACGCAGTATTTT.

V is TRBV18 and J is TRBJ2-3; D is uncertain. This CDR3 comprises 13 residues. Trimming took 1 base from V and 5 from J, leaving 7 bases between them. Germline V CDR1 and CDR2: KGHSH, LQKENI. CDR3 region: CASSPLQKDTQYF. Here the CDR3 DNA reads TGTGCCAGCTCACCACTACAGAAAGATACGCAGTATTTT.

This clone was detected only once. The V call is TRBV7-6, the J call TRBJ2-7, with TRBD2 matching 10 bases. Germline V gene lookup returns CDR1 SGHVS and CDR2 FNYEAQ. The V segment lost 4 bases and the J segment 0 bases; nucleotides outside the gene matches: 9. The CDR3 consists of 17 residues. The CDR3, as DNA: TGTGCCAGCAGCTCAGAAACTAGCGGGACCCCCTCCTACGAGCAGTACTTC. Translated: CASSSETSGTPSYEQYF.

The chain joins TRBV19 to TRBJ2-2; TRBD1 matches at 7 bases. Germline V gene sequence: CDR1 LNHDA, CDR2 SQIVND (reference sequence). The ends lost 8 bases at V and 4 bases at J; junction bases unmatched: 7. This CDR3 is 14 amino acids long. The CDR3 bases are TGTGCCAGTTCTCCAAACAGGGGCACCGGGGAGCTGTTTTTT. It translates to CASSPNRGTGELFF.

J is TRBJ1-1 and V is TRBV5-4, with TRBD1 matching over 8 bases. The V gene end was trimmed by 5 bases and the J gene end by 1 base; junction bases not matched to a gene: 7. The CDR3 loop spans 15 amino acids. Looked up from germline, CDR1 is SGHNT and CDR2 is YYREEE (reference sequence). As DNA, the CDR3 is TGTGCCAGCAGGGACAGGGTGCTATCGAACACTGAAGCTTTCTTT. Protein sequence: CASRDRVLSNTEAFF.

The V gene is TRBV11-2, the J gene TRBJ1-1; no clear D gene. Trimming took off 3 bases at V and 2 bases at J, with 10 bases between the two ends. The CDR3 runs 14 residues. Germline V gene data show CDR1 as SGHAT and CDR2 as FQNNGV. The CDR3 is CASSFSLGNTEAFF. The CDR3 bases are TGTGCCAGCAGCTTCAGTCTAGGCAACACTGAAGCTTTCTTT.